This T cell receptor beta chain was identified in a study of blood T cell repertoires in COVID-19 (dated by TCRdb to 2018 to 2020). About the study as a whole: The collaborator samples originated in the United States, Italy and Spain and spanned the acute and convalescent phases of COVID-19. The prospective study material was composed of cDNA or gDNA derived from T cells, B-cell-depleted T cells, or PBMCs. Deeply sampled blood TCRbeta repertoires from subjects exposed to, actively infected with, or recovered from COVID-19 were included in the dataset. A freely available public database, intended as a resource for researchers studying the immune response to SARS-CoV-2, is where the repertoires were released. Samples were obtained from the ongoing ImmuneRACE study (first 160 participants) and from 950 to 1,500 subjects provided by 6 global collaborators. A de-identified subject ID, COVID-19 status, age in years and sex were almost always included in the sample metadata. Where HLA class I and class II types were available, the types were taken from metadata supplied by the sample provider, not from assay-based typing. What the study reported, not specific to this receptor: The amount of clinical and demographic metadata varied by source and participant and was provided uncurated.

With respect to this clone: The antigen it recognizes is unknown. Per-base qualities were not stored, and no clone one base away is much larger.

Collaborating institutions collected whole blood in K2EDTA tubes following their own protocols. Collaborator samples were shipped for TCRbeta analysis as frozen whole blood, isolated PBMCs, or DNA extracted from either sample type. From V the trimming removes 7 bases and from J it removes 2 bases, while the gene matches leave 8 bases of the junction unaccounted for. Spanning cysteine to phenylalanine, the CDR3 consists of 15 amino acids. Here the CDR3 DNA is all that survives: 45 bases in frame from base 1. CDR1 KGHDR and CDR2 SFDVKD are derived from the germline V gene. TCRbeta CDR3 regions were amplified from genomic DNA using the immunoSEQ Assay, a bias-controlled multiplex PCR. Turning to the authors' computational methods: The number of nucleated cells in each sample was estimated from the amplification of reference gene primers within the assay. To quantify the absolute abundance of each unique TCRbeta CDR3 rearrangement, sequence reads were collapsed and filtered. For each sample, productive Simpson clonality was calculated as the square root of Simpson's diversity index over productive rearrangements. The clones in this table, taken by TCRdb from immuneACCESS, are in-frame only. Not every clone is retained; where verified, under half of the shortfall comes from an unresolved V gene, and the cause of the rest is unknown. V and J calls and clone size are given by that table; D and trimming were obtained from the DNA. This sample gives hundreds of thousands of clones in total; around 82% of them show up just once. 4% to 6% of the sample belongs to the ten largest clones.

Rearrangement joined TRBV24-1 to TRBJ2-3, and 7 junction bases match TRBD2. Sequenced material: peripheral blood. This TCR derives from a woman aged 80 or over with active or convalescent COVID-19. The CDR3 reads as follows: CATRQSSGYTDTQYF. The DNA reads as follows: TGTGCCACCAGACAATCTAGCGGATACACAGATACGCAGTATTTT.